This passage covers 18 T cell receptor beta chains from one sample sequenced in a study of blood T cell repertoires in COVID-19. Measured with immunoSEQ multiplex PCR; TCRdb has only the in-frame clones, and not every one. The sample holds 250,000 to 300,000 clones, around nine tenths seen once. Sequencing was performed on PBMCs or T cells enriched from blood (not recorded which). Every receptor here comes from a woman aged 25-40 years who had recovered from COVID-19.

The V call is TRBV10-3, the J call TRBJ1-5; D unclear. The V gene lost 3 bases and the J gene lost 2 bases, with 11 bases spanning the gap. CDR3 length: 15 residues. Germline assignment: CDR1 ENHRY and CDR2 SYGVKD. The chain's CDR3 is CAISERGGGNQPQHF. The CDR3 bases are TGTGCCATCAGTGAAAGAGGTGGAGGCAATCAGCCCCAGCATTTT.

The chain carries TRBV12-5 and TRBJ2-1; tentative D call: TRBD1 (6 bases). The CDR3 has 13 residues. V lost 4 bases and J lost 10, with 14 bases in between. CDR1 LGHNT and CDR2 FRNRAP come from the germline V gene. The CDR3 is CASGSQGLGEQFF. The CDR3 DNA reads TGTGCTAGTGGTTCACAGGGCCTAGGGGAGCAGTTCTTC.

The gene calls are TRBV5-5 and TRBJ2-5; 8 positions agree with TRBD2. Germline CDR1 SGHKS, CDR2 YYEKEE (reference sequence). The V segment lost 0 bases and the J segment 4 bases; nucleotides outside the gene matches: 5. The CDR3 totals 15 residues. CDR3 DNA sequence: TGTGCCAGCAGCTTGGCGCGGCTAGCGGGAGAGACCCAGTACTTC. It yields the protein CASSLARLAGETQYF.

This clone was seen only once. CDR3 amino acids: CASSRTGGDSPLHF. As DNA, the CDR3 is TGTGCCAGTAGTAGGACCGGAGGGGATTCACCCCTCCACTTT. The rearrangement joins TRBV19 to TRBJ1-6; D is perhaps TRBD1 (5 bases). Germline values: CDR1 LNHDA, CDR2 SQIVND (reference sequence). The length of the CDR3 is 14 residues. The V gene lost 4 bases and the J gene lost 8 bases, with 12 bases spanning the gap.

The V and J genes are TRBV5-6 and TRBJ1-1; 7 bases agree with TRBD1. V was clipped by 5 bases and J by 4 bases; unmatched bases: 2. Per the germline V gene, CDR1 is SGHDT and CDR2 is YYEEEE. The CDR3 extends over 12 amino acids. CDR3 sequence (DNA): TGTGCCAGCAGGTCAGGGGGCACTGAAGCTTTCTTT. This translates into CASRSGGTEAFF.

This chain links TRBV6-5 with TRBJ2-7; a possible D gene is TRBD1 (6 bases). The CDR3 is 13 amino acids. Trimming pared 4 bases from V and 7 bases from J, leaving 14 bases between. CDR1 is MNHEY, CDR2 SVGAGI, per germline. For the CDR3, the DNA is TGTGCCAGCAGTTGGGGTAACCAGGGGGAGCAGTACTTC. It yields the protein CASSWGNQGEQYF.

The rearrangement uses TRBV11-2 and TRBJ1-2, with 9 nucleotides matching TRBD1. This CDR3 contains 15 residues. V dropped 5 bases and J dropped 3; count of bases not matched to a gene: 7. Per the germline V gene, CDR1 is SGHAT and CDR2 is FQNNGV. The CDR3 here is CASSQTGGADYGYTF. Here the CDR3 DNA reads TGTGCCAGCAGCCAAACAGGGGGCGCAGACTATGGCTACACCTTC.

The chain uses TRBV2 and TRBJ2-7; TRBD1 aligns across 8 bases. The trim removed 4 bases at V and 4 bases at J, leaving 6 bases unmatched. The CDR3 totals 14 residues. Germline V CDR1 and CDR2: SNHLY, FYNNEI. CDR3 nucleotides: TGTGCCAGCAGTGTGGGCAGGGGGCTGTACGAGCAGTACTTC. Translating it yields CASSVGRGLYEQYF.

This chain's CDR3 is CASSSSTRNEQYF. CDR3 nucleotides: TGTGCCAGCAGTTCGTCGACTAGGAACGAGCAGTACTTC. The V call is TRBV27, the J call TRBJ2-7; a possible D gene is TRBD2 (6 bases). CDR3 length equals 13 residues. Germline CDR1 MNHEY, CDR2 SMNVEV (reference sequence). The V and J ends lost 4 bases and 5 bases respectively, with 12 bases between them.

The chain employs TRBV7-9 and TRBJ2-2; D is uncertain. This CDR3 contains 15 residues. V lost 2 bases to trimming and J lost 1 base, with 8 bases between them. Germline CDR1 reads SEHNR; CDR2 reads FQNEAQ (reference sequence). Here the CDR3 reads CASSLWRMNTGELFF. In DNA form, the CDR3 reads TGTGCCAGCAGCTTATGGCGGATGAACACCGGGGAGCTGTTTTTT.

A few counts support this clone. The J gene is TRBJ1-2, the V gene TRBV27, with D tentatively TRBD1 (6 bases). Trimming cost V 5 bases and J 8 bases, with 15 bases left between them. CDR1 and CDR2 (germline): MNHEY, SMNVEV (reference sequence). CDR3 size: 13 residues. The CDR3 loop is CASSLTGYEGYTF. The DNA for the CDR3 is TGTGCCAGCAGTCTGACAGGCTACGAGGGCTACACCTTC.

The chain combines TRBV7-9 with TRBJ2-3; tentatively, D is TRBD2 (5 bases). This CDR3 contains 16 residues. Germline lookup yields CDR1 SEHNR and CDR2 FQNEAQ (reference sequence). With 3 bases removed from V and 6 bases from J, the gap between germline ends came to 19 bases. The CDR3 is CASSFPRAGGRDTQYF. The CDR3 DNA sequence: TGTGCCAGCAGCTTTCCTCGGGCGGGCGGACGCGATACGCAGTATTTT.

The V and J genes are TRBV11-2 and TRBJ1-2, with TRBD1 matching over 9 bases. The ends lost 5 bases at V and 4 bases at J; junction bases unmatched: 8. The CDR3 has 15 amino acids. CDR1 SGHAT and CDR2 FQNNGV come from the germline V gene. CDR3 bases: TGTGCCAGCAGCCTGGGGACAGGGATGGCCTATGGCTACACCTTC. Protein: CASSLGTGMAYGYTF.

The chain carries TRBV9 and TRBJ2-2; 8 bases agree with TRBD2. The length of the CDR3 is 15 residues. CDR1 and CDR2 from the germline V gene are SGDLS and YYNGEE. The V gene end was trimmed by 2 bases and the J gene end by 0 bases; junction bases not matched to a gene: 0. CDR3 loop: CASSVTSANTGELFF. In nucleotides, the CDR3 is TGTGCCAGCAGCGTGACTAGCGCGAACACCGGGGAGCTGTTTTTT.

This clone was recorded once. J is TRBJ1-5 and V is TRBV30; D is possibly TRBD1 (5 bases). The germline V gene has CDR1 GTSNPN and CDR2 SVGIG (reference sequence). CDR3 length equals 17 residues. The V end lost 1 base, the J end lost 1 base, and 17 bases lay between the germline ends. The CDR3 sequence: CAWSGGGVLGSNQPQHF. DNA for the CDR3: TGTGCCTGGAGTGGTGGGGGGGTCCTTGGAAGCAATCAGCCCCAGCATTTT.

J is TRBJ2-1 and V is TRBV7-3, with unresolved D. CDR1 is SGHTA, CDR2 FQGTGA, per germline. CDR3 size: 13 residues. Deletions cut 5 bases from V and 4 bases from J, with 9 bases between. This chain's CDR3 is CASSPTGYNEQFF. CDR3 DNA: TGTGCCAGCAGCCCCACCGGTTACAATGAGCAGTTCTTC.

This clone was detected only a few times. V usage is TRBV7-6 and J usage is TRBJ2-2, with D unclear. Germline V gene lookup returns CDR1 SGHVS and CDR2 FNYEAQ. The CDR3 totals 17 residues. The ends were cut back, 2 bases at V and 0 bases at J, with 13 bases in the middle. The CDR3 nucleotides read TGTGCCAGCAGCTTATACTCCCTTGGAGCGAACACCGGGGAGCTGTTTTTT. Protein sequence: CASSLYSLGANTGELFF.

The J gene is TRBJ1-2, the V gene TRBV7-2; 10 nucleotides align to TRBD1. CDR1 is SGHTA, CDR2 FQGNSA, per germline. Germline trimming cut 1 base from V and 8 bases from J; bases unmatched to any gene: 4. This CDR3 is 14 amino acids long. CDR3 sequence (DNA): TGTGCCAGCAGCTTAGGACAGGGGGCGCGAGGCTACACCTTC. It translates to CASSLGQGARGYTF.